This entry features one TCR beta chain sequence. Only in-frame clones appear in the TCRdb table, and some are missing; sequencing was by immunoSEQ multiplex PCR. The data show over 200,000 clones, more than 85% seen once. This entry comes from a study of blood T cell repertoires in COVID-19. Study-level background: Acute and convalescent COVID-19 samples came from the United States, Italy and Spain. T cells, B-cell-depleted T cells, or PBMCs supplied cDNA or gDNA.

Patients of the Seattle cohort, enrolled during active infection, were followed longitudinally. Sequenced sample: peripheral blood. The clonotype comes from a person aged 18-29 years with COVID-19, enrolled during active disease.

CDR3: CASSLLAGEVNEQFF. The CDR3 nucleotides are TGTGCCAGTAGCCTACTAGCGGGGGAGGTCAATGAGCAGTTCTTC. The V gene is TRBV19, the J gene TRBJ2-1, with 11 bases fitting TRBD2. The germline V gene encodes CDR1 LNHDA and CDR2 SQIVND (reference sequence). Trimming cost V 6 bases and J 6 bases; bases outside gene matches: 7. The CDR3 loop spans 15 amino acids.